This TCR beta chain came from a study of T-cell reconstitution after alpha-beta-depleted transplantation in children (dated by TCRdb to about 2016). A note on the overall study: Using TCR repertoire profiling, the study followed T-cell immune reconstitution in a quantitative way in children after TCRalphabeta/CD19-depleted allogeneic hematopoietic cell transplantation.

The library was generated by PCR. For sequencing, an Illumina HiSeq 2500 was employed. Molecular barcoding was employed in the preparation of TCR libraries, with unique molecular identifiers being used to normalize TCRbeta repertoire quantification. TCRdb itself trimmed the public reads at Q25 with fastp, ran MiXCR and retained productive beta chains. Identical CDR3 proteins give one entry, which carries the most common genes and DNA. The sample table records about 340,000 distinct CDR3 sequences; 10% of these occur just once. The ten largest clonotypes hold approximately 2.3% of the sample. There are a few counts of this clonotype. The antigen it recognizes is unknown. Base qualities are missing; no much larger clone stands one base away. CDR1 and CDR2, per the germline V gene, are SGHRS and YFSETQ. Its CDR3 holds 13 amino acids, cysteine through phenylalanine. Just CDR3 DNA is preserved here, 39 bases in frame from base 1. Trimming costs V 0 bases and J 6 bases, and their ends lie 9 bases apart.

This TCR came from a human donor who donated a stem cell graft to a child with acute lymphoblastic leukemia. The chain is assembled from TRBV5-1 and TRBJ1-1; perhaps TRBD1 is the D gene, with 5 bases matching. The sample in question was PBMCs from the stem cell graft donor, obtained from the stem cell graft. The sequence in DNA is TGCGCCAGCAGCTTGGAAGGGGTTTCTGAAGCTTTCTTT. This encodes CASSLEGVSEAFF.